A single sample is the source of the 27 T cell receptor beta chains below, sequenced in a study of blood T cell repertoires in COVID-19. TCRdb's copy holds only in-frame clones and misses some; the assay was immunoSEQ multiplex PCR. The data show some 190,000 clones, around 85% seen once. The sample consisted of peripheral blood. The source is a man older than 75 with COVID-19, enrolled during active disease.

The chain uses TRBV12-3 or TRBV12-4 and TRBJ2-5; D gene uncertain. The V end was cut by 3 bases, the J end by 1 base, with 6 bases between. The CDR3 runs to 13 residues. The CDR3 nucleotides read TGTGCCAGCAGTTTGAGAGTCCAAGAGACCCAGTACTTC. Its translation: CASSLRVQETQYF.

The chain has TRBV5-8 and TRBJ2-1; maybe TRBD1 (7 bases). From germline, CDR1 is SGHTS and CDR2 YDEGEE. The CDR3 sequence is 16 residues long. Trimming stripped 4 bases from V and 0 bases from J, with 14 bases between. The CDR3, as DNA: TGTGCCAGCAGCCCTACCAGGGGGGCCTCCTACAATGAGCAGTTCTTC. Translated, it gives CASSPTRGASYNEQFF.

The V and J genes are TRBV4-2 and TRBJ2-5; 7 bases line up with TRBD1. V was clipped by 4 bases and J by 3 bases; unmatched bases: 5. Germline CDR1 reads LGHNA; CDR2 reads YNFKEQ. The CDR3 spans 14 residues. CDR3 in DNA: TGTGCCAGCAGCCCGACAGGGCAGAAAGAGACCCAGTACTTC. Encoded protein: CASSPTGQKETQYF.

The rearrangement joins TRBV7-8 to TRBJ1-2, with a possible D match to TRBD1 (6 bases). CDR1 and CDR2 (germline): SGHVS, FQNEAQ. V gave up 5 bases and J gave up 4 bases, with 20 bases separating them. The CDR3 runs to 16 residues. This CDR3 reads CASSPTTGGRTYGYTF. The CDR3 DNA reads as TGTGCCAGCAGCCCAACTACCGGGGGGCGCACCTATGGCTACACCTTC.

V gene TRBV19 combines with J gene TRBJ1-4; D gene ambiguous. Per germline, CDR1 LNHDA and CDR2 SQIVND (reference sequence). This CDR3 spans 13 amino acids. Trimming left V 4 bases short and J 5 bases short, with 8 bases between. CDR3: CASSNTRNEKLFF. The CDR3 DNA is TGTGCCAGTAGTAACACCCGCAATGAAAAACTGTTTTTT.

V usage is TRBV4-3 and J usage is TRBJ2-2, with 12 bases that match TRBD2. Per the germline V gene, CDR1 is LGHNA and CDR2 is YSLEER. This CDR3 has 19 residues. The ends lost 1 base at V and 6 bases at J; junction bases unmatched: 12. The CDR3 loop is CASSQARLGLAGGPGELFF. The CDR3 DNA reads TGCGCCAGCAGCCAAGCCCGCTTGGGGCTAGCGGGGGGGCCCGGGGAGCTGTTTTTT.

V gene TRBV4-1 combines with J gene TRBJ2-2, with 9 bases fitting TRBD2. The CDR3 totals 16 residues. From germline, CDR1 is MGHRA and CDR2 YSYEKL. V trimming: 0 bases; J trimming: 6 bases; junction bases outside the gene matches: 5. CDR3 sequence reads: CASSQEPGLAAGELFF. The CDR3 region has the DNA TGCGCCAGCAGCCAAGAACCGGGACTAGCTGCCGGGGAGCTGTTTTTT.

The CDR3 loop reads CASSPRAGRATEAFF. Here the CDR3 DNA reads TGTGCCAGCTCACCACGGGCGGGAAGAGCCACTGAAGCTTTCTTT. The J gene is TRBJ1-1, the V gene TRBV18, with D uncertain. The CDR3 length is 15 residues. V gave up 1 base and J gave up 4 bases, with 13 bases separating them. The germline V gene has CDR1 KGHSH and CDR2 LQKENI.

The chain employs TRBV6-5 and TRBJ2-1; possibly TRBD1 for D (6 bases). The germline V and J ends were trimmed by 6 bases and 4 bases, with 16 bases remaining between them. Germline CDR1 reads MNHEY; CDR2 reads SVGAGI. CDR3 length: 15 residues. The CDR3 loop is CASRRDRNSYNEQFF. Here the CDR3 DNA reads TGTGCCAGCAGGCGCGACAGGAATTCGTACAATGAGCAGTTCTTC.

The chain employs TRBV28 and TRBJ1-6; 9 bases line up with TRBD1. Germline loops: CDR1 MDHEN, CDR2 SYDVKM. The CDR3 consists of 16 residues. V lost 5 bases and J lost 2; bases outside the gene matches: 4. CDR3 residues: CASSIQGATYNSPLHF. Here the CDR3 DNA reads TGTGCCAGCAGTATACAGGGGGCGACCTATAATTCACCCCTCCACTTT.

The rearrangement links TRBV19 to TRBJ1-5, with TRBD1 as a possible D gene (6 bases). The CDR3 has 14 residues. Trimming pared 6 bases from V and 6 bases from J, leaving 15 bases between. Per the germline V gene, CDR1 is LNHDA and CDR2 is SQIVND (reference sequence). DNA for the CDR3: TGTGCCAGTAGCCCCGTCGGCAGGGGTCAGCCCCAGCATTTT. This codes for CASSPVGRGQPQHF.

V gene TRBV7-3 combines with J gene TRBJ2-1, with TRBD1 as a possible D gene (6 bases). Trimming removed 0 bases from V and 7 bases from J, with 13 bases in between. CDR1 SGHTA and CDR2 FQGTGA come from the germline V gene. The CDR3 runs to 15 residues. The CDR3 nucleotides read TGTGCCAGCAGCTTAACTCGGGACATGGGGAATGAGCAGTTCTTC. It yields the protein CASSLTRDMGNEQFF.

The chain employs TRBV5-6 and TRBJ2-5, with 12 positions matching TRBD2. The CDR3 consists of 16 residues. Germline trimming cut 1 base from V and 3 bases from J; bases unmatched to any gene: 4. CDR1 and CDR2 from the germline V gene are SGHDT and YYEEEE. CDR3 region: CASSLSASGGEETQYF. The CDR3 DNA sequence: TGTGCCAGCAGCTTGTCGGCTAGCGGGGGGGAAGAGACCCAGTACTTC.

The chain joins TRBV11-2 to TRBJ1-4, with D tentatively TRBD1 (5 bases). Germline lookup yields CDR1 SGHAT and CDR2 FQNNGV. V was cut by 2 bases and J by 0 bases, with 10 bases left in between. CDR3 length: 16 residues. The DNA of the CDR3 is TGTGCCAGCAGCTTAAGTACAGGTGCAACTAATGAAAAACTGTTTTTT. Translating gives CASSLSTGATNEKLFF.

This clone was counted between two and nine times. The rearrangement links TRBV10-3 to TRBJ1-4; D is perhaps TRBD1 (5 bases). The V gene's germline CDR1 is ENHRY and CDR2 SYGVKD. The CDR3 is 14 residues long. V lost 2 bases to trimming and J lost 13 bases, with 17 bases between them. CDR3 in amino acids: CAISEDKGRQGLFF. CDR3 coding DNA: TGTGCCATCAGTGAGGACAAGGGGCGGCAGGGACTGTTTTTT.

For this clone: This CDR3 is also generated by other DNA sequences in the sample. V and J are TRBV27 and TRBJ1-5; 8 bases are a match to TRBD1. The germline gives CDR1 MNHEY, CDR2 SMNVEV (reference sequence). CDR3 length: 14 amino acids. Trimming removed 6 bases from V and 7 bases from J; junction bases left unmatched: 8. The CDR3 region has the DNA TGTGCCAGCAGCCCCGGGACAGGCGGACAGCCCCAGCATTTT. Residues: CASSPGTGGQPQHF.

V and J are TRBV2 and TRBJ2-2, with D uncertain. The CDR3 has 13 residues. CDR1 and CDR2 from the germline V gene are SNHLY and FYNNEI. V gave up 4 bases and J gave up 3 bases, with 6 bases separating them. CDR3 coding DNA: TGTGCCAGCAGTGCTCAGGACACCGGGGAGCTGTTTTTT. Protein: CASSAQDTGELFF.

The V call is TRBV7-2, the J call TRBJ2-7; 7 positions match TRBD1. Germline loops: CDR1 SGHTA, CDR2 FQGNSA. Trimming took 11 bases from V and 0 from J; bases not matched to a gene: 10. The CDR3 is 14 amino acids. In nucleotides, the CDR3 is TGTGCCGTCGACAGGGTGCTGAGCTCCTACGAGCAGTACTTC. Translated: CAVDRVLSSYEQYF.

This rearrangement joins TRBV11-2 to TRBJ2-7, with no clear D. Deletions cut 1 base from V and 2 bases from J, with 9 bases between. Germline V CDR1 and CDR2: SGHAT, FQNNGV. CDR3 length equals 14 residues. CDR3 sequence reads: CASSLGQSTYEQYF. CDR3 bases: TGTGCCAGCAGCTTAGGGCAATCAACCTACGAGCAGTACTTC.

The rearrangement joins TRBV15 to TRBJ2-7; D possibly corresponds to TRBD1 (5 bases). Germline values: CDR1 LNHNV, CDR2 YYDKDF (reference sequence). This CDR3 has 15 residues. Trimming took off 2 bases at V and 3 bases at J, with 14 bases between the two ends. The DNA for the CDR3 is TGTGCCACCAGCAGACGCACAGGTATCTACTACGAGCAGTACTTC. It specifies CATSRRTGIYYEQYF.

The chain has TRBV4-1 and TRBJ2-3; TRBD1 matches at 7 bases. The CDR3 totals 15 residues. Germline V CDR1 and CDR2: MGHRA, YSYEKL. V lost 2 bases and J lost 6; bases outside the gene matches: 8. CDR3 residues: CASSQQRQGRDTQYF. CDR3 in DNA: TGCGCCAGCAGCCAACAGAGACAGGGACGGGATACGCAGTATTTT.

The chain couples TRBV3-1 (or the pseudogene TRBV3-2) to TRBJ1-4, with a possible D match to TRBD1 (6 bases). There are 15 residues in the CDR3. The V end was cut by 4 bases, the J end by 1 base, with 10 bases between. CDR1 is LGHDT, CDR2 YNNKEL, per germline (reference sequence). The CDR3 DNA reads as TGTGCCAGCAGCCCGGGGGGCCGAACTAATGAAAAACTGTTTTTT. It yields the protein CASSPGGRTNEKLFF.

The chain is built from TRBV18 and TRBJ1-1, with D hard to call. From germline, CDR1 is KGHSH and CDR2 LQKENI. The CDR3 loop spans 13 amino acids. Trimming took 3 bases from V and 0 from J, leaving 5 bases between them. CDR3 nucleotides: TGTGCCAGCTCACCCCACATGAACACTGAAGCTTTCTTT. The encoded protein is CASSPHMNTEAFF. Together with reference TRBV18 and TRBJ1-1, the CDR3 gives the full variable domain: NAGVMQNPRHLVRRRGQEARLRCSPMKGHSHVYWYRQLPEEGLKFMVYLQKENIIDESGMPKERFSAEFPKEGPSILRIQQVVRGDSAAYFCASSPHMNTEAFFGQGTRLTVV.

The rearrangement uses TRBV4-2 and TRBJ1-1; D gene ambiguous. The V end lost 0 bases, the J end lost 0 bases, and 11 bases lay between the germline ends. Germline CDR1 reads LGHNA; CDR2 reads YNFKEQ. The CDR3 loop spans 16 amino acids. In DNA, the CDR3 is TGTGCCAGCAGCCAAGATGAGATTGGAGTGAACACTGAAGCTTTCTTT. Its protein is CASSQDEIGVNTEAFF.

The DNA for the CDR3 is TGTGCCAGCAGCCAGGGACAGAAGAACACTGAAGCTTTCTTT. Encoded protein: CASSQGQKNTEAFF. The gene calls are TRBV7-6 and TRBJ1-1; 7 bases line up with TRBD1. Germline CDR1 and CDR2: SGHVS and FNYEAQ. Trimming at V came to 5 bases and at J to 1 base, leaving 4 bases not matched to a gene. CDR3 length: 14 amino acids.

The chain recombines TRBV3-1 (or the pseudogene TRBV3-2) with TRBJ2-7, with 8 nucleotides matching TRBD1. CDR1 is LGHDT and CDR2 is YNNKEL in the germline V gene (reference sequence). The length of the CDR3 is 17 residues. V was pared by 4 bases and J by 3 bases, with 14 bases of the junction left unmatched. In nucleotides, the CDR3 is TGTGCCAGCAGCCTCTTAGCCCCGGGACAGGTAGGCTACGAGCAGTACTTC. Amino acid sequence: CASSLLAPGQVGYEQYF.

There are a few counts of this clone. The chain has TRBV3-1 (or the pseudogene TRBV3-2) and TRBJ1-5; D may be TRBD1 (6 bases). Germline loops: CDR1 LGHDT, CDR2 YNNKEL (reference sequence). The CDR3 is made up of 16 amino acids. Trimming took off 1 base at V and 7 bases at J, with 17 bases between the two ends. In DNA, the CDR3 is TGTGCCAGCAGCCAAGGTTTACGGGGGGCGGAACAGCCCCAGCATTTT. Translation gives CASSQGLRGAEQPQHF.